One sample yielded the 9 T cell receptor beta chains listed below, sequenced in a study of siplizumab effects on memory and regulatory T cells. Profiled with immunoSEQ multiplex PCR; TCRdb holds only in-frame clones, not every one. This sample yields around 100,000 clones, of which 90% to 95% are seen a single time; roughly 0.29% belongs to the top ten. Sequencing input: non-Treg CD4+ T cells sorted from blood. These receptors all stem from a human donor in good health.

This chain connects TRBV5-4 to TRBJ2-2; D perhaps matches TRBD1 (6 bases). Trimming took 9 bases from V and 1 from J, leaving 13 bases between them. The CDR3 runs 14 residues. From germline, CDR1 is SGHNT and CDR2 YYREEE (reference sequence). The CDR3 region has the DNA TGTGCCACCCAGGGGACGGTGAACACCGGGGAGCTGTTTTTT. Its protein product is CATQGTVNTGELFF.

The gene calls are TRBV11-2 and TRBJ1-1; 9 bases line up with TRBD1. Germline-derived CDR1 and CDR2 are SGHAT and FQNNGV. V was clipped by 2 bases and J by 6 bases; unmatched bases: 7. The CDR3 length is 15 residues. The DNA for the CDR3 is TGTGCCAGCAGCTTAACGACAGGGGGTAGGGCTGAAGCTTTCTTT. Protein sequence: CASSLTTGGRAEAFF. The full variable domain, in which reference TRBV11-2 and TRBJ1-1 provide the parts outside the CDR3, is EAGVAQSPRYKIIEKRQSVAFWCNPISGHATLYWYQQILGQGPKLLIQFQNNGVVDDSQLPKDRFSAERLKGVDSTLKIQPAKLEDSAVYLCASSLTTGGRAEAFFGQGTRLTVV.

The V gene is TRBV19, the J gene TRBJ1-1, with D unresolved. The CDR3 runs to 14 residues. Germline CDR1 reads LNHDA; CDR2 reads SQIVND (reference sequence). The ends were cut back, 3 bases at V and 3 bases at J, with 11 bases in the middle. The CDR3 region has the DNA TGTGCCAGTAGTATGGGGAGGAGAGACACTGAAGCTTTCTTT. It encodes CASSMGRRDTEAFF.

The V and J genes are TRBV19 and TRBJ1-2; 8 positions match TRBD1. V lost 5 bases to trimming and J lost 7 bases; unmatched junction nucleotides: 12. The CDR3 has 15 amino acids. Looked up from germline, CDR1 is LNHDA and CDR2 is SQIVND (reference sequence). CDR3 loop: CASSSTGGSSSGYTF. The CDR3 bases are TGTGCCAGTAGTTCCACAGGGGGGAGTTCGAGTGGCTACACCTTC.

The rearrangement uses TRBV11-2 and TRBJ2-7; 8 bases fit TRBD2. J was trimmed by 0 bases and V by 5 bases; bases with no gene match: 6. Looked up from germline, CDR1 is SGHAT and CDR2 is FQNNGV. CDR3 length: 15 amino acids. The CDR3 here is CASSLGGGPSYEQYF. The CDR3 DNA is TGTGCCAGCAGCCTCGGGGGGGGCCCCTCCTACGAGCAGTACTTC. Filled out from reference TRBV11-2 and TRBJ2-7, the complete variable domain reads EAGVAQSPRYKIIEKRQSVAFWCNPISGHATLYWYQQILGQGPKLLIQFQNNGVVDDSQLPKDRFSAERLKGVDSTLKIQPAKLEDSAVYLCASSLGGGPSYEQYFGPGTRLTVT.

The V call is TRBV21-1, the J call TRBJ2-7. TRBV21-1 is a known pseudogene. This CDR3 is 14 amino acids long. CDR3: CASSKDGVAYEQYF. The CDR3 bases are TGTGCCAGCAGCAAAGATGGGGTTGCCTACGAGCAGTACTTC.

This clone was counted once. The J gene is TRBJ2-3, the V gene TRBV5-1; 12 bases align to TRBD1. V shed 4 bases and J 7 bases; nucleotides not matched to a gene: 7. Germline CDR1 is SGHRS and CDR2 is YFSETQ. This CDR3 is built from 15 residues. The CDR3 nucleotides read TGCGCCAGCAGCCCCGGGACAGGGGGCGCGAATACGCAGTATTTT. It specifies CASSPGTGGANTQYF.

The genes are TRBV7-3 and TRBJ2-5; D tentatively reads TRBD1 or TRBD2 (5 bases each). Germline CDR1 is SGHTA and CDR2 is FQGTGA. Trimming stripped 5 bases from V and 2 bases from J, with 9 bases between. There are 13 residues in the CDR3. The CDR3 sequence is CASSPGQQETQYF. The CDR3, as DNA: TGTGCCAGCAGCCCGGGGCAGCAAGAGACCCAGTACTTC.

The rearrangement uses TRBV5-1 and TRBJ1-1; possible D gene TRBD1, 5 bases. Germline-derived CDR1 and CDR2 are SGHRS and YFSETQ. CDR3 size: 15 residues. V lost 4 bases and J 9 bases, leaving 22 bases between the germline ends. The CDR3 DNA is TGCGCCAGCAGCCCGTGGGGGGACGAAAGAGTGAAAGCTTTCTTT. It translates to CASSPWGDERVKAFF.